Sequencing of this T cell receptor beta chain was carried out in a study of Graves' ophthalmopathy and Graves' hyperthyroidism. Whole-study findings and limits: Blood shared most expanded thyroid clonotypes above 0.001 frequency.

TCR beta CDR3 regions were amplified from RNA transcripts. Scientists carried out first-round RT-PCR using HTBI primers and then a second-round multiplex PCR. TCRdb processed the multiplex PCR reads anew with MiXCR; each CDR3 protein has one entry. The profile shows about 400,000 distinct CDR3 sequences, 15% of them singletons. On this clonotype itself: As yet, its antigen is unknown.

This CDR3 is built from 15 residues. CDR1 and CDR2 from the germline V gene are MGHDK and SYGVNS. J lost 4 bases, V lost 6 bases, and 9 bases had no gene match. If no ophthalmopathy appeared within 18 months of follow-up, hyperthyroidism was termed stable. Ineligible for inclusion were patients with other autoimmune diseases, uncontrolled infections, pregnancy or lactation. Each diagnosis was determined on the basis of clinical symptoms, serum thyroxine, TRAb, thyroid ultrasound and orbital computed tomography. The chain recombines TRBV25-1 with TRBJ1-1, with 9 bases fitting TRBD1. The receptor was derived from a woman in her late teens or twenties with stable Graves' hyperthyroidism. Sequenced sample: peripheral blood. DNA of the CDR3: TGTGCCAGCAGCGCGAAACAGGGGGCAAGCACTGAAGCTTTCTTT. It translates to CASSAKQGASTEAFF.